Here is one T cell receptor (beta chain) with its context. The entry originates in a study of T cell responses to AZD1222 COVID-19 vaccine. CDR3 length: 14 residues. TCRdb's copy holds only in-frame clones and misses some; the assay was immunoSEQ multiplex PCR. The sample lists tens of thousands of clones; approximately 83% were seen once. The chain employs TRBV12-1 and TRBJ2-5. TRBV12-1 is assigned pseudogene status. The specimen comprised peripheral blood, sampled on day 0 of AZD1222 vaccination. This sequence was found in an adult in good health. The CDR3 nucleotides are TGTGCCAGCAGCCCACATCCCTACACCCGGACCCAGTACTTC. Amino acids: CASSPHPYTRTQYF.